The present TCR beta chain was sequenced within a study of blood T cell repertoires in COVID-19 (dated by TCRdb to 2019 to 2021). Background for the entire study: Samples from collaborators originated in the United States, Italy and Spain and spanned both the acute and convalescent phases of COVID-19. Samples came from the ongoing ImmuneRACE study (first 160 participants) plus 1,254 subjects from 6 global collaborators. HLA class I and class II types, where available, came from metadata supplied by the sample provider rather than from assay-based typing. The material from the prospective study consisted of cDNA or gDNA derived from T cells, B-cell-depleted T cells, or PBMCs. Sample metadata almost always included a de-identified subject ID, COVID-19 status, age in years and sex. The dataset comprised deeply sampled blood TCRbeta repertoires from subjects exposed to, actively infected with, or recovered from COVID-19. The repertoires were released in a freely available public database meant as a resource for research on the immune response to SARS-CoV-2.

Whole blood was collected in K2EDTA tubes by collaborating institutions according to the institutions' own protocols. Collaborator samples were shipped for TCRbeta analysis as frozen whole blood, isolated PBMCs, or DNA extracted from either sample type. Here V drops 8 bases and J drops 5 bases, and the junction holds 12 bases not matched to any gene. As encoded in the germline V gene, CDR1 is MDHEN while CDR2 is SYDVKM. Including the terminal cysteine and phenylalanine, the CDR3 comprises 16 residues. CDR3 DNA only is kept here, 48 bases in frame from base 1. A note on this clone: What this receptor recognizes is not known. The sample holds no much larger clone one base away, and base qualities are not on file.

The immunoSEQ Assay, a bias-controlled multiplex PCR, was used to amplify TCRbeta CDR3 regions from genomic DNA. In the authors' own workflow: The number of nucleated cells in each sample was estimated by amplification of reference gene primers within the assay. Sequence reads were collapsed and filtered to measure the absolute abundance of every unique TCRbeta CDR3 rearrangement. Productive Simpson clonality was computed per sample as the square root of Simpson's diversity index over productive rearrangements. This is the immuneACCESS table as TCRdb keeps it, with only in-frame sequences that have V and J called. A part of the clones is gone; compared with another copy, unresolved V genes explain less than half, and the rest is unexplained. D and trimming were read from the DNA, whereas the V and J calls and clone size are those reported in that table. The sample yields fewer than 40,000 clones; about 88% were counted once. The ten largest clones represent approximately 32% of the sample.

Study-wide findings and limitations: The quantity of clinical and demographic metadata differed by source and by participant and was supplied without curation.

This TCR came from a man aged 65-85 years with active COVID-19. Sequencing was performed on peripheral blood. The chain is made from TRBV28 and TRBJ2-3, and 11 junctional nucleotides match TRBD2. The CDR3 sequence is CASGQLAGGRGDTQYF. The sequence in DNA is TGTGCCAGCGGGCAATTAGCGGGAGGGAGGGGAGATACGCAGTATTTT.